Sequencing of this T cell receptor beta chain was carried out in a study of OX40 agonist ivuxolimab in advanced cancers. Per the germline V gene, CDR1 is MNHEY and CDR2 is SMNVEV (reference sequence). V was clipped by 7 bases and J by 9 bases; unmatched bases: 17. This CDR3 is 16 amino acids long. Sequencing was performed with immunoSEQ multiplex PCR; in TCRdb, only in-frame clones are kept and a portion is missing. The sample holds over 100,000 clones, roughly 91% seen once. The sample consisted of CD4+ or CD8+ T cells sorted from blood, taken in a trial of the OX40 agonist ivuxolimab. V usage is TRBV27 and J usage is TRBJ2-1; 8 bases are shared with TRBD2. The origin of this receptor is an adult with an advanced solid tumor such as melanoma, head and neck, liver or kidney cancer. Written as DNA, the CDR3 is TGTGCCAGCACCGGCGGGATAGCGGGGACCTTAGGTGAGCAGTTCTTC. Amino acid sequence: CASTGGIAGTLGEQFF.